The source of this T cell receptor beta chain is a study of T cells in Graves' hyperthyroidism and ophthalmopathy. Amplification targeted TCR beta CDR3 regions from RNA transcripts. HTBI primers were employed in a first-round RT-PCR of the TCR CDR3. TCRdb passed the multiplex PCR reads through MiXCR, listing each CDR3 protein once. The sample records roughly 660,000 distinct CDR3 sequences, around 16% being singletons. Diagnostic assessment was based on clinical symptoms, serum thyroxine and TRAb, thyroid ultrasound and orbital computed tomography. V was trimmed by 5 bases and J by 7 bases, leaving 17 bases between them. The CDR3 length is 14 residues. This clonotype was seen at least ten times.

The sequencing input was blood. This rearrangement joins TRBV12-3 or TRBV12-4 to TRBJ2-5; D might be TRBD1 or TRBD2, each matching 6 bases. The origin of this receptor is a man over 45 with Graves' hyperthyroidism. In DNA, the CDR3 is TGTGCCAGCAGTCAACAGGGAGGCCGGGGGACCCAGTACTTC. This gives the protein CASSQQGGRGTQYF.